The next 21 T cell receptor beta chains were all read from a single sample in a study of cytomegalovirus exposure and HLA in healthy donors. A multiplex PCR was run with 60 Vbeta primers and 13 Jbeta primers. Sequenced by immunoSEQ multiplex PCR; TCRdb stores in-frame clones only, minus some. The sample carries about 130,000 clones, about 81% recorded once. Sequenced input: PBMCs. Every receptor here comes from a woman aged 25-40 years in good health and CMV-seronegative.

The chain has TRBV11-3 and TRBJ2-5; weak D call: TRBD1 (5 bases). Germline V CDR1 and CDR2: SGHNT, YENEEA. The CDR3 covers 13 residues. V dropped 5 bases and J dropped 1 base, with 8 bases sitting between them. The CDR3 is CASSLGAQETQYF. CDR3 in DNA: TGTGCCAGCAGCCTAGGGGCCCAAGAGACCCAGTACTTC.

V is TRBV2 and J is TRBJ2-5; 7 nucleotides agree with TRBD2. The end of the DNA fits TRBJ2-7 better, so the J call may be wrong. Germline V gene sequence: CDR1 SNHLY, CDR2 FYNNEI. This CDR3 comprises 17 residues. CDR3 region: CASLGTSERLPSYEQYF. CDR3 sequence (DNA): TGTGCCAGCCTTGGAACTAGCGAGAGACTTCCCTCTTACGAGCAGTACTTC.

The CDR3 DNA follows: TGTGCCAGTACCAAACCCGGGACAGGTGGAGAGCAGTTCTTC. Its protein is CASTKPGTGGEQFF. V usage is TRBV19 and J usage is TRBJ2-1, with TRBD1 matching 8 bases. The CDR3 extends over 14 amino acids. The trim removed 7 bases at V and 10 bases at J, leaving 12 bases unmatched. CDR1 is LNHDA, CDR2 SQIVND, per germline (reference sequence).

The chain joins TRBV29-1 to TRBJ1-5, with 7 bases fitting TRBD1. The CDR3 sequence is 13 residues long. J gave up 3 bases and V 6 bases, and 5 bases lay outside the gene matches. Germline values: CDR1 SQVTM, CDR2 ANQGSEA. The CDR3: CSVTGTDNQPQHF. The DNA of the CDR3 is TGCAGCGTGACCGGGACAGACAATCAGCCCCAGCATTTT.

The CDR3 region is CASSRTGYSGNTIYF. CDR3 bases: TGTGCCAGCTCAAGGACAGGCTACTCTGGAAACACCATATATTTT. The chain couples TRBV18 to TRBJ1-3, with 7 bases lining up with TRBD1. V was pared by 5 bases and J by 0 bases, with 4 bases of the junction left unmatched. This CDR3 region has 15 residues. The germline V gene has CDR1 KGHSH and CDR2 LQKENI.

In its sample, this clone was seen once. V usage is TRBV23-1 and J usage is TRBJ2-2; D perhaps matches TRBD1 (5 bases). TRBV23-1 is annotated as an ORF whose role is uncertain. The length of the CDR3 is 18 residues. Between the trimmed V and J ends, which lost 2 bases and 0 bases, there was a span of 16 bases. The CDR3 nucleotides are TGCGCCAGCAGTCAAGCCGACAGATTAGGACCGAACACCGGGGAGCTGTTTTTT. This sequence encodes CASSQADRLGPNTGELFF.

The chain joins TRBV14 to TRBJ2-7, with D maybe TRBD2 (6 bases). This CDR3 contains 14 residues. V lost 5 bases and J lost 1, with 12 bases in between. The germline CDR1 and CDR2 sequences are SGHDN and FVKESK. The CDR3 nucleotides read TGTGCCAGCAGCGGATGGGACTTTTCCTACGAGCAGTACTTC. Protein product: CASSGWDFSYEQYF.

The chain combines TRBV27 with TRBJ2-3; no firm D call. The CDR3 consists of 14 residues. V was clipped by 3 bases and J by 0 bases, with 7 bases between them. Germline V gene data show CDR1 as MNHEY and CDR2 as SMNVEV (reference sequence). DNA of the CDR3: TGTGCCAGCAGTTTCTCAGCGAGCACAGATACGCAGTATTTT. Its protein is CASSFSASTDTQYF.

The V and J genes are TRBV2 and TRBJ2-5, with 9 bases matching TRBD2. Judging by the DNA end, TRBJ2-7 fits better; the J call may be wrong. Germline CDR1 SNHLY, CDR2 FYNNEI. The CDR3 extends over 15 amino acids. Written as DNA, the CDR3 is TGTGCCAGCAAGCGGGAGGTATCGTCGGCCTACGAGCAGTACTTC. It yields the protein CASKREVSSAYEQYF.

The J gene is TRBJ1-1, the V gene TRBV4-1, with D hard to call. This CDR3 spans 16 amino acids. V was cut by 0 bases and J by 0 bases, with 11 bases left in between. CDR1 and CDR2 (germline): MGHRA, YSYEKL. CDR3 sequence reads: CASSQDWARMNTEAFF. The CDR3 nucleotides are TGCGCCAGCAGCCAAGATTGGGCCAGAATGAACACTGAAGCTTTCTTT.

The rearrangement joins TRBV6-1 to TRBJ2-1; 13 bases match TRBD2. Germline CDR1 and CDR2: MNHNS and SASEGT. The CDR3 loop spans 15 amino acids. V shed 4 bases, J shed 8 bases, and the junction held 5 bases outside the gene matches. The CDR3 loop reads CASSAGTSGTDEQFF. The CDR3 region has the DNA TGTGCCAGCAGTGCAGGGACTAGCGGGACCGATGAGCAGTTCTTC.

The DNA for the CDR3 is TGTGCCAGCAGCTCCCCAATTGGGACAGGGAAGGCTTTCTTT. Translated, it gives CASSSPIGTGKAFF. The V call is TRBV7-2, the J call TRBJ1-1, with 9 bases aligning to TRBD1. V lost 4 bases to trimming and J lost 11 bases; unmatched junction nucleotides: 11. The length of the CDR3 is 14 residues. Per the germline V gene, CDR1 is SGHTA and CDR2 is FQGNSA.

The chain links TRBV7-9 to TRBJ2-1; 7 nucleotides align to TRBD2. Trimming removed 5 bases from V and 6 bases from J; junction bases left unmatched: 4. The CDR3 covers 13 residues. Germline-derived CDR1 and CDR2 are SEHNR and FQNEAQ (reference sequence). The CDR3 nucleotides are TGTGCCAGCAGCCCCCGGGGGGTCAATGAGCAGTTCTTC. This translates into CASSPRGVNEQFF.

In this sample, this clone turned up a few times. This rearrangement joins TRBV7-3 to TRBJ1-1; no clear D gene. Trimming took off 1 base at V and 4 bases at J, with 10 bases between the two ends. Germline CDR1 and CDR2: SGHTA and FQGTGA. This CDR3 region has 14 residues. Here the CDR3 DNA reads TGTGCCAGCAGCTTAAGCGGGTTCGGCACTGAAGCTTTCTTT. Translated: CASSLSGFGTEAFF.

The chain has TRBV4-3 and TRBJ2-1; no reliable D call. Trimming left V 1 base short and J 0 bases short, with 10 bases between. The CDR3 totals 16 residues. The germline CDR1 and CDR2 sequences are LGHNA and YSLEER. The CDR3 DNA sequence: TGCGCCAGCAGCCAAGGTTCGCGGAGCTCCTACAATGAGCAGTTCTTC. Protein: CASSQGSRSSYNEQFF.

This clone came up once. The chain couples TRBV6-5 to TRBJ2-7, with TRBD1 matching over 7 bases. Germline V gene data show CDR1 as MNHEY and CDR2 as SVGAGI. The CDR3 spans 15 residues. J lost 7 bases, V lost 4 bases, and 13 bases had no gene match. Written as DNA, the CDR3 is TGTGCCAGCAGTTTGGGAACAGGGGTACTACGGGAGCAGTACTTC. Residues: CASSLGTGVLREQYF.

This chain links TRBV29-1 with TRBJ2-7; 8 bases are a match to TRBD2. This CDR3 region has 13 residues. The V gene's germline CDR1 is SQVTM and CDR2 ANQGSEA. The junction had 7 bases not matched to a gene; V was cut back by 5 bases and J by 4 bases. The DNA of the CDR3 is TGCAGCGTTTTACCCCGGGAGGGATACGAGCAGTACTTC. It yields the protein CSVLPREGYEQYF.

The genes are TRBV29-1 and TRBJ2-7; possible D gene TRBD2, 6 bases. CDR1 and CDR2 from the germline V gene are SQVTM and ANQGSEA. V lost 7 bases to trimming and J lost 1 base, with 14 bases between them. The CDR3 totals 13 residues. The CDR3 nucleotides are TGCAGCGGCCGTCGGGACTCGTCCTACGAGCAGTACTTC. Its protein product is CSGRRDSSYEQYF.

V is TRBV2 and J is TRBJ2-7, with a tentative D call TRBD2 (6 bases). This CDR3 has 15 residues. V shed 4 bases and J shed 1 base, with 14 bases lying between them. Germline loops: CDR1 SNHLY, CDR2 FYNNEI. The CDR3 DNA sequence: TGTGCCAGCAGTGGGTCCGGGACTCCATCCTACGAGCAGTACTTC. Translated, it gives CASSGSGTPSYEQYF.

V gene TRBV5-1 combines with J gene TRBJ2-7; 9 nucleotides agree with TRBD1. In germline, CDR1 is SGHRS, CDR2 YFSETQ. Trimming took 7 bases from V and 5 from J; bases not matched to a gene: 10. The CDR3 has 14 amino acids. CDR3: CASRVGTGSHEQYF. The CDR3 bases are TGCGCCAGCCGGGTCGGGACAGGGTCCCACGAGCAGTACTTC. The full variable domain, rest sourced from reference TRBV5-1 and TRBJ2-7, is KAGVTQTPRYLIKTRGQQVTLSCSPISGHRSVSWYQQTPGQGLQFLFEYFSETQRNKGNFPGRFSGRQFSNSRSEMNVSTLELGDSALYLCASRVGTGSHEQYFGPGTRLTVT.

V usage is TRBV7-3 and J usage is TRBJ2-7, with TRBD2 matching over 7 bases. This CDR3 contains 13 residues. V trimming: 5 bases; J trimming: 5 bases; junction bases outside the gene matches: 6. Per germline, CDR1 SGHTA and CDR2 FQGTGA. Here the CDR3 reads CASSREALDEQYF. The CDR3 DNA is TGTGCCAGCAGCCGGGAGGCCTTGGACGAGCAGTACTTC. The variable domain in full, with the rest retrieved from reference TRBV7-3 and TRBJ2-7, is GAGVSQTPSNKVTEKGKYVELRCDPISGHTALYWYRQSLGQGPEFLIYFQGTGAADDSGLPNDRFFAVRPEGSVSTLKIQRTERGDSAVYLCASSREALDEQYFGPGTRLTVT.